This T cell receptor beta chain was observed in a study of blood T cell repertoires in COVID-19. Study details: The analysed material was cDNA or gDNA that came from T cells, B-cell-depleted T cells, or PBMCs.

CDR1 is SGHRS, CDR2 YFSETQ, per germline. The CDR3 loop spans 16 amino acids. The V and J ends lost 5 bases and 7 bases, in that order; junction bases with no gene match: 14. Some clones are missing from TCRdb's copy, which holds only in-frame ones; the method was immunoSEQ multiplex PCR. This sample carries 100,000 or so clones, 92% of them seen once, and the ten largest clones take 5.7%. This sequence originates from a man aged 50 to 60 with active COVID-19. The gene calls are TRBV5-1 and TRBJ1-3; 8 bases are shared with TRBD1. The specimen was peripheral blood. The CDR3 region is CASSGGTGVGDNTIYF. The CDR3 DNA reads TGCGCCAGCAGTGGGGGGACAGGCGTGGGAGACAACACCATATATTTT.